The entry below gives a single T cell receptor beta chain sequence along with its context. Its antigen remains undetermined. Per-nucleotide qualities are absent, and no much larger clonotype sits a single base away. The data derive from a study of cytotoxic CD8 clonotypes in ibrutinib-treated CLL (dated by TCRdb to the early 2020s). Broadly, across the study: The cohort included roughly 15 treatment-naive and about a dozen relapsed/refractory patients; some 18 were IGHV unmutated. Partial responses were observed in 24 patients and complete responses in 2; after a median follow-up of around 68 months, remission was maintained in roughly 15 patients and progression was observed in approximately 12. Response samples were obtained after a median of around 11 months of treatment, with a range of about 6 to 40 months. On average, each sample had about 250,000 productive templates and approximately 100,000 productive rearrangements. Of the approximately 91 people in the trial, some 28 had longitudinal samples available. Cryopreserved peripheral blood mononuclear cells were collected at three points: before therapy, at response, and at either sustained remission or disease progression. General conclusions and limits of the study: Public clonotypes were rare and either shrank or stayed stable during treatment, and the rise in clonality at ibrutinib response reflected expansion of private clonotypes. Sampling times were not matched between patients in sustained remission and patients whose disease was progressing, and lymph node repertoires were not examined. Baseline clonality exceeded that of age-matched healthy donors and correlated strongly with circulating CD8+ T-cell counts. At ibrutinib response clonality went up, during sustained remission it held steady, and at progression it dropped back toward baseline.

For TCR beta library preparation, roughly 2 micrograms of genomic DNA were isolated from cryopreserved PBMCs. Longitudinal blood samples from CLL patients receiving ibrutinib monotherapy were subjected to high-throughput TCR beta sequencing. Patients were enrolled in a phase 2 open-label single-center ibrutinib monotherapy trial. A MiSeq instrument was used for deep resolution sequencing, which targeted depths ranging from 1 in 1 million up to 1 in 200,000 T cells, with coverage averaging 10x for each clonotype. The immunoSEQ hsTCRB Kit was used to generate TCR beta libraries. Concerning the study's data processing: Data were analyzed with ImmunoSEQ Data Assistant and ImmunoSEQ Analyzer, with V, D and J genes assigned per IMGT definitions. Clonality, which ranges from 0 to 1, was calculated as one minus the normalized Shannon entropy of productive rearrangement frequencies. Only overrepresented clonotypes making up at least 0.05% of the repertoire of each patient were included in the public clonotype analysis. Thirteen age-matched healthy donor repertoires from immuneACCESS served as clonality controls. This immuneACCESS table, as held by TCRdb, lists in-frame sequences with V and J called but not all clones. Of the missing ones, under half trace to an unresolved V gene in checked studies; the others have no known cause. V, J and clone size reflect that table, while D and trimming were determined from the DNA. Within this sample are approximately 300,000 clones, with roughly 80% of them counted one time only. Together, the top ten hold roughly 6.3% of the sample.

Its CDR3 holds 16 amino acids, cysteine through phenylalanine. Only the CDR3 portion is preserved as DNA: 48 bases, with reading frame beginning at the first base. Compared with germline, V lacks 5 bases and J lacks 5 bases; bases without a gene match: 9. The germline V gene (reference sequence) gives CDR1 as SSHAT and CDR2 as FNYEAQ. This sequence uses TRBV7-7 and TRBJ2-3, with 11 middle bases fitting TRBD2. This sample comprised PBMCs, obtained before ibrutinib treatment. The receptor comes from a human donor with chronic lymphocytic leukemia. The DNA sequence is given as TGTGCCAGCAGCGGGGGACTAGCGGAGGGTATAGATACGCAGTATTTT. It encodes CASSGGLAEGIDTQYF.